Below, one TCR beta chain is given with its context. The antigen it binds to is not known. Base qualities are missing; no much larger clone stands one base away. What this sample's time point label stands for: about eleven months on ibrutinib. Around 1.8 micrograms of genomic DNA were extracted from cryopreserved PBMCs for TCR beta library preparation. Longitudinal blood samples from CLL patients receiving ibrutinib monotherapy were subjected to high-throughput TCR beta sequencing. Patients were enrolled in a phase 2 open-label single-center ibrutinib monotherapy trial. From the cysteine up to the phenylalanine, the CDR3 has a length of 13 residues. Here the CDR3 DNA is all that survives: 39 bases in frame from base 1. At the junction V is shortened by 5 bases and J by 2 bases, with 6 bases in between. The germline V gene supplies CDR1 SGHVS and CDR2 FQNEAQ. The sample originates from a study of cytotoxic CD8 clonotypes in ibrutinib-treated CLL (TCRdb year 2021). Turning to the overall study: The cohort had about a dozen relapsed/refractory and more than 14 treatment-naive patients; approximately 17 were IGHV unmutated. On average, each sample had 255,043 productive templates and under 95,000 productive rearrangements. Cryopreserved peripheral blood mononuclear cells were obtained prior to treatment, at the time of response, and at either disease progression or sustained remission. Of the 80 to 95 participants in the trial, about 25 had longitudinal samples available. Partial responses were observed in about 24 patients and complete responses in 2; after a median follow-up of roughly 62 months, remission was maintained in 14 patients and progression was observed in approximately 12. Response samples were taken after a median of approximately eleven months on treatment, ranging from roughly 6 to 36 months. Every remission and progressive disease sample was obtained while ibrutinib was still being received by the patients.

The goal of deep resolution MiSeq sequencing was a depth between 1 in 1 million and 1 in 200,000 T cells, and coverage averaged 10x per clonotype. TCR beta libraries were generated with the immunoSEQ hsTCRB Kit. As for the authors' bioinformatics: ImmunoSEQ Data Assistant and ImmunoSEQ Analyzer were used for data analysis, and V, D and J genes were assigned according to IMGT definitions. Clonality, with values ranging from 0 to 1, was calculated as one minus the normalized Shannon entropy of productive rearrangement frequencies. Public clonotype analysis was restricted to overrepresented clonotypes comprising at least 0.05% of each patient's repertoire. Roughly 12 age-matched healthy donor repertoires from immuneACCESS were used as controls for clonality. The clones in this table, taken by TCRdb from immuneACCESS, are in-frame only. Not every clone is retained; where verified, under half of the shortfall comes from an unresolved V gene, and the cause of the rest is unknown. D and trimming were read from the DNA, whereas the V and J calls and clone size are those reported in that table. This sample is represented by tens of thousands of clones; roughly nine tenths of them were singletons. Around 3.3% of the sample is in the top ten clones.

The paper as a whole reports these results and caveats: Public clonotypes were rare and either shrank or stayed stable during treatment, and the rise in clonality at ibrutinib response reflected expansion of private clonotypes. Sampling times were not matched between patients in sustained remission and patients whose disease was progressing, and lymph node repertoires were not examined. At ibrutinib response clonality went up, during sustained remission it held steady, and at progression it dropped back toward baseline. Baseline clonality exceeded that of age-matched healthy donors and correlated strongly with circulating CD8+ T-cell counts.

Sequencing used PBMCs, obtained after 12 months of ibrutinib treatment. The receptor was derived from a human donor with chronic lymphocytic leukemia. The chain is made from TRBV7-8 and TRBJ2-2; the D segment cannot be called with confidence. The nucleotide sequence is TGTGCCAGCAGCGGCCATAACACCGGGGAGCTGTTTTTT. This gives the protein CASSGHNTGELFF.